This is a list of T cell receptor beta chains from one sample in a study of beta chain features in type 1 diabetes. Libraries were prepared by immunoSEQ multiplex PCR; TCRdb keeps only in-frame clonotypes and omits some of them. The repertoire has 600,000 to 700,000 clones, 13% of them found once; the top ten carry roughly 0.022%. The sequenced sample consisted of naive CD4+ T cells from blood. The receptors here all came from a man between 18 and 35 years old with type 1 diabetes. Each CDR3 is given with its conserved first and last residue. D genes are given only for firm matches. Clone size is given for some rows only: seen once, a few or many times, or a class if the clone is expanded.

j_call clone_size d_call v_call cdr3_aa cdr3_nt
TRBJ2-2 NA NA TRBV19 CASSTPEDNTGELFF TGTGCCAGTAGTACCCCGGAGGATAACACCGGGGAGCTGTTTTTT
TRBJ2-7 few NA TRBV6-1 CASSEVDEGEQYF TGTGCCAGCAGTGAAGTAGACGAAGGCGAGCAGTACTTC
TRBJ2-6 NA NA TRBV4-2 CASSQDWRGRSVLTF TGTGCCAGCAGCCAAGACTGGAGGGGGAGGAGCGTCCTGACTTTC
TRBJ1-5 NA NA TRBV2 CASSSPSGYSNQPQHF TGTGCCAGCAGCTCTCCCTCAGGGTATAGCAATCAGCCCCAGCATTTT
TRBJ1-1 few TRBD1 TRBV5-1 CASSRTGNTEAFF TGCGCCAGCAGCCGGACAGGGAACACTGAAGCTTTCTTT
TRBJ2-2 few TRBD2 TRBV30 CAWSERGYFTGELFF TGTGCCTGGAGTGAGCGGGGGTACTTTACCGGGGAGCTGTTTTTT
TRBJ1-1 NA TRBD1 TRBV19 CASSMDRVDTEAFF TGTGCCAGTAGTATGGACAGGGTGGACACTGAAGCTTTCTTT
TRBJ2-7 few NA TRBV5-4 CASSSAKAASYEQYF TGTGCCAGCAGCTCGGCCAAAGCGGCTTCCTACGAGCAGTACTTC
TRBJ1-2 NA NA TRBV18 CASSPQRQTNYGYTF TGTGCCAGCTCACCGCAAAGACAGACTAACTATGGCTACACCTTC
TRBJ1-1 NA NA TRBV14 CASSQGIQSTGFF TGTGCCAGCAGCCAAGGGATACAGTCGACCGGTTTCTTT
TRBJ1-1 few TRBD1 TRBV29-1 CSAPTGVNTEAFF TGCAGCGCCCCGACAGGGGTGAACACTGAAGCTTTCTTT
TRBJ1-1 few NA TRBV15 CATKSRTEAFF TGTGCCACCAAGTCAAGGACTGAAGCTTTCTTT
TRBJ2-7 few NA TRBV2 CASRRQVWEQYF TGTGCCAGCAGAAGACAAGTCTGGGAGCAGTACTTC
TRBJ2-1 few TRBD2 TRBV7-2 CASSWGTSAYNEQFF TGTGCCAGCAGCTGGGGGACTAGCGCTTACAATGAGCAGTTCTTC
TRBJ2-1 few NA TRBV9 CASSVAGANEQFF TGTGCCAGCAGCGTAGCCGGGGCCAATGAGCAGTTCTTC
TRBJ2-1 few NA TRBV5-6 CASSPTDIRSYNEQFF TGTGCCAGCAGCCCCACCGACATACGCTCCTACAATGAGCAGTTCTTC